The 2 T cell receptor beta chains below all came from one sample that was sequenced in a study of cytomegalovirus exposure and HLA in healthy donors. PCR was performed using 60 Vbeta and 13 Jbeta primers. The protocol was immunoSEQ multiplex PCR, while the TCRdb copy is restricted to in-frame clones and leaves out a portion. The sample records 150,000 to 200,000 clones, around four fifths being singletons. The sample comprised PBMCs. The receptors here all came from a woman in her forties in good health and CMV-seronegative.

This chain uses TRBV5-5 with TRBJ1-3; D uncertain. The CDR3 extends over 15 amino acids. Germline values: CDR1 SGHKS, CDR2 YYEKEE (reference sequence). The V end lost 2 bases, the J end lost 2 bases, and 11 bases lay between the germline ends. As DNA, the CDR3 is TGTGCCAGCAGCTTTTCGGGTGGAACTGGAAACACCATATATTTT. Amino acid sequence: CASSFSGGTGNTIYF.

The gene calls are TRBV9 and TRBJ2-2; 8 positions match TRBD2. The ends lost 2 bases at V and 3 bases at J; junction bases unmatched: 6. The CDR3 runs to 16 residues. Germline V CDR1 and CDR2: SGDLS, YYNGEE. This CDR3 is CASSVYSGTDTGELFF. In DNA form, the CDR3 reads TGTGCCAGCAGCGTCTATAGCGGGACCGACACCGGGGAGCTGTTTTTT.